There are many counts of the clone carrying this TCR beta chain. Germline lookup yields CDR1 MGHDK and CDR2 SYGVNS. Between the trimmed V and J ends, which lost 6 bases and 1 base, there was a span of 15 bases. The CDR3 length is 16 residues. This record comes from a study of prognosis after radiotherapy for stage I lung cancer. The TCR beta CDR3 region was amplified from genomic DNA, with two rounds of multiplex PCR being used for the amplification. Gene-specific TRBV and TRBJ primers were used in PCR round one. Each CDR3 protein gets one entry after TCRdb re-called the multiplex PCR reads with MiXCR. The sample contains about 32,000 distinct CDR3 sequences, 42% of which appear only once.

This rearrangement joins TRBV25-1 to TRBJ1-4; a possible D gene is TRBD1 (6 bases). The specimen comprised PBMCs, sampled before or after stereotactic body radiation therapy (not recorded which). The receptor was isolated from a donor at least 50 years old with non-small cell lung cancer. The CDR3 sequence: CASSPAGEETNEKLFF. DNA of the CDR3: TGTGCCAGCAGCCCTGCAGGGGAAGAAACTAATGAAAAACTGTTTTTT.